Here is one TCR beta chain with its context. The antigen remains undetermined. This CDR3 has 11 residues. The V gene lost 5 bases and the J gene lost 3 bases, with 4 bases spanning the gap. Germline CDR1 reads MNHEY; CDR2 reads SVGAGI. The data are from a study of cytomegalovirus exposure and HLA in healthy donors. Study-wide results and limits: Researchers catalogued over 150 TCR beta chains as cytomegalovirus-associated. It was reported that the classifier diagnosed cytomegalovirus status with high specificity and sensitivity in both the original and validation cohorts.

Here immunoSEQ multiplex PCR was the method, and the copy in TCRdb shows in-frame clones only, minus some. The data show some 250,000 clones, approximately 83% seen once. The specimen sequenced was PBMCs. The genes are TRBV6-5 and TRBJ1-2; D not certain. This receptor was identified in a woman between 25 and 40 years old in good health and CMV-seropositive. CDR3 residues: CASSRDYGYTF. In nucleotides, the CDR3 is TGTGCCAGCAGTAGAGACTATGGCTACACCTTC.